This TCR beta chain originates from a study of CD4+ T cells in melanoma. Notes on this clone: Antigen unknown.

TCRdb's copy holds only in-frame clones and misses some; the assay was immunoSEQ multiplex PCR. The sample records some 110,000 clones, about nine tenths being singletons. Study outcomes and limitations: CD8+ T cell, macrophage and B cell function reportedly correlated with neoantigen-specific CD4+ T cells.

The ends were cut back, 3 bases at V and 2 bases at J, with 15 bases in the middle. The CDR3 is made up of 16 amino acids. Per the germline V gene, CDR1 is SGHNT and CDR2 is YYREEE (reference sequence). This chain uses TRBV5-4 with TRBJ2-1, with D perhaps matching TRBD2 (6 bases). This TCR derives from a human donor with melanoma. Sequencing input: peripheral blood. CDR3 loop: CASSWRRELPYNEQFF. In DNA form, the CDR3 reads TGTGCCAGCAGCTGGCGCCGGGAGTTACCCTACAATGAGCAGTTCTTC.